One sample yielded the 20 T cell receptor beta chains listed below, sequenced in a study of cytomegalovirus exposure and HLA in healthy donors. Sequenced by immunoSEQ multiplex PCR; TCRdb stores in-frame clones only, minus some. Here the sample spans around 60,000 clones, around 92% being singletons. Sequencing was done on a sample of PBMCs. These TCRs come from a woman between 18 and 30 years old in good health and CMV-seronegative.

This clone occurred once. V and J are TRBV7-4 and TRBJ1-2; TRBD1 agrees at 8 bases. This CDR3 has 15 amino acids. Germline-derived CDR1 and CDR2 are SGHVT and SQSDAQ. Trimming cost V 8 bases and J 2 bases; bases outside gene matches: 10. The CDR3 DNA sequence: TGTGCCAGCTTCCTACGGACAGGGCCCAACTATGGCTACACCTTC. Its protein product is CASFLRTGPNYGYTF. The variable domain in full, with the rest retrieved from reference TRBV7-4 and TRBJ1-2, is GAGVSQSPRYKVAKRGRDVALRCDSISGHVTLYWYRQTLGQGSEVLTYSQSDAQRDKSGRPSGRFSAERPERSVSTLKIQRTEQGDSAVYLCASFLRTGPNYGYTFGSGTRLTVV.

This chain's CDR3 is CASSQVARGMRSPLHF. CDR3 DNA: TGTGCCAGCAGCCAAGTGGCTCGGGGTATGCGTTCACCCCTCCACTTT. The chain links TRBV14 to TRBJ1-6; D is undetermined. CDR3 length: 16 amino acids. V lost 1 base and J 9 bases, leaving 16 bases between the germline ends. Germline-derived CDR1 and CDR2 are SGHDN and FVKESK.

The V gene is TRBV5-1, the J gene TRBJ1-5; D not resolved. CDR3 length: 15 residues. V was trimmed by 5 bases and J by 6 bases, leaving 18 bases between them. Germline V gives CDR1 SGHRS, CDR2 YFSETQ. CDR3: CASRPVPQGAQPQHF. DNA for the CDR3: TGCGCCAGCAGACCAGTCCCCCAAGGAGCTCAGCCCCAGCATTTT.

V gene TRBV28 combines with J gene TRBJ2-7; the match to TRBD2 covers 7 bases. With 5 bases clipped from V and 3 bases from J, the junction kept 7 bases outside the gene matches. The germline CDR1 and CDR2 sequences are MDHEN and SYDVKM. CDR3 size: 14 residues. In DNA form, the CDR3 reads TGTGCCAGCAGTCCCGTGGGGGGGGACTACGAGCAGTACTTC. This codes for CASSPVGGDYEQYF.

The chain joins TRBV19 to TRBJ1-1; tentatively, D is TRBD1 (5 bases). V lost 3 bases and J 1 base, leaving 12 bases between the germline ends. In germline, CDR1 is LNHDA, CDR2 SQIVND (reference sequence). There are 15 residues in the CDR3. CDR3 sequence (DNA): TGTGCCAGTAGTATGGTGGAGGGGCGGAACACTGAAGCTTTCTTT. Amino acid sequence: CASSMVEGRNTEAFF. The full variable domain, its missing parts supplied by reference TRBV19 and TRBJ1-1, is DGGITQSPKYLFRKEGQNVTLSCEQNLNHDAMYWYRQDPGQGLRLIYYSQIVNDFQKGDIAEGYSVSREKKESFPLTVTSAQKNPTAFYLCASSMVEGRNTEAFFGQGTRLTVV.

The chain has TRBV18 and TRBJ2-7; 7 nucleotides line up with TRBD1. Losses at the gene ends were 3 bases for V and 4 bases for J; bases not matched to a gene: 18. Germline loops: CDR1 KGHSH, CDR2 LQKENI. The CDR3 loop spans 18 amino acids. CDR3 coding DNA: TGTGCCAGCTCACCTCCCGACAGACAGGGAGATCTCTATTACGAGCAGTACTTC. This translates into CASSPPDRQGDLYYEQYF.

The table lists this clone with a count of one. V gene TRBV15 combines with J gene TRBJ2-7, with D possibly TRBD1 on 6 matching bases. CDR1 is LNHNV and CDR2 is YYDKDF in the germline V gene (reference sequence). Trimming shortened V by 1 base and J by 3 bases, and 10 bases separated the two germline ends. The CDR3 consists of 14 residues. The DNA of the CDR3 is TGTGCCACCAGCAGAGGAGGGGGAAGCTACGAGCAGTACTTC. This gives the protein CATSRGGGSYEQYF.

The CDR3 reads CASLRAGAGGELFF. The CDR3 DNA is TGTGCCAGCCTTAGAGCGGGAGCGGGCGGGGAGCTGTTTTTT. The chain employs TRBV6-5 and TRBJ2-2; TRBD2 matches at 8 bases. V dropped 8 bases and J dropped 7; count of bases not matched to a gene: 9. CDR1 is MNHEY, CDR2 SVGAGI, per germline. The CDR3 has 14 residues.

Remarks on this clone: At one end the junction does not follow the germline gene, possibly because of a read error. V usage is TRBV9 and J usage is TRBJ1-1; 10 bases are a match to TRBD1. Germline CDR1 and CDR2: SGDLS and YYNGEE. The CDR3 totals 17 residues. Here the CDR3 DNA reads TGTGCCAGCAGCGTAGGGTGGGACAGGGGAGGGAACGCTGAAGCTTTCTTT. It translates to CASSVGWDRGGNAEAFF. The variable domain in full, completed from reference TRBV9 and TRBJ1-1, reads DSGVTQTPKHLITATGQRVTLRCSPRSGDLSVYWYQQSLDQGLQFLIQYYNGEERAKGNILERFSAQQFPDLHSELNLSSLELGDSALYFCASSVGWDRGGNAEAFFGQGTRLTVV.

V gene TRBV5-1 combines with J gene TRBJ1-1; D is unclear. Germline V gene lookup returns CDR1 SGHRS and CDR2 YFSETQ. The CDR3 covers 14 residues. The V gene lost 4 bases and the J gene lost 4 bases, with 14 bases spanning the gap. The CDR3 DNA sequence: TGCGCCAGCAGCGAAAACAGCGGGAGCACTGAAGCTTTCTTT. Its translation: CASSENSGSTEAFF.

This rearrangement joins TRBV28 to TRBJ2-3, with 11 nucleotides matching TRBD2. J lost 4 bases, V lost 3 bases, and 15 bases had no gene match. This CDR3 is built from 19 residues. Germline CDR1 is MDHEN and CDR2 is SYDVKM. The CDR3 region is CASSLGLLRLAGNADTQYF. CDR3 DNA sequence: TGTGCCAGCAGTTTGGGCCTCCTGAGACTAGCGGGGAACGCAGATACGCAGTATTTT.

The gene calls are TRBV27 and TRBJ1-4; no clear D gene. Trimming removed 6 bases at V and 4 bases at J, with 18 bases between. Germline V gene sequence: CDR1 MNHEY, CDR2 SMNVEV (reference sequence). The CDR3 has 16 amino acids. The CDR3 region has the DNA TGTGCCAGCAGCGCCCTCGGGGATACTTATAATGAAAAACTGTTTTTT. Its protein is CASSALGDTYNEKLFF.

This clone was observed once. The V call is TRBV5-1, the J call TRBJ1-1, with 9 bases identical to TRBD1. This CDR3 comprises 15 residues. Germline loops: CDR1 SGHRS, CDR2 YFSETQ. J was trimmed by 3 bases and V by 3 bases; bases with no gene match: 6. The CDR3 DNA follows: TGCGCCAGCAGCTCCCGGACAGGGGCGTACACTGAAGCTTTCTTT. Residues: CASSSRTGAYTEAFF.

The CDR3: CASSLAAFTEAFF. In DNA form, the CDR3 reads TGCGCCAGCAGCTTGGCCGCGTTCACTGAAGCTTTCTTT. The chain couples TRBV5-1 to TRBJ1-1; D unclear. CDR1 and CDR2 (germline): SGHRS, YFSETQ. The CDR3 has 13 amino acids. The V end was cut by 0 bases, the J end by 4 bases, with 7 bases between.

The chain uses TRBV29-1 and TRBJ1-4; a possible D gene is TRBD1 (5 bases). There are 11 residues in the CDR3. In germline, CDR1 is SQVTM, CDR2 ANQGSEA. Trimming took 4 bases from V and 7 from J, leaving 7 bases between them. The CDR3 nucleotides are TGCAGCGTTGCAGGGTCTGAAAAACTGTTTTTT. Translation: CSVAGSEKLFF.

This clone has a single count. J is TRBJ1-2 and V is TRBV27; D is unresolved. The V end lost 2 bases, the J end lost 3 bases, and 16 bases lay between the germline ends. The CDR3 covers 16 residues. The V gene's germline CDR1 is MNHEY and CDR2 SMNVEV (reference sequence). For the CDR3, the DNA is TGTGCCAGCAGTTTAGCCGGGTCAGCGACCCACTATGGCTACACCTTC. It codes for CASSLAGSATHYGYTF.

CDR3 DNA: TGCGCCAGCAGCCAAGCCCCGACGGGTAGGCAGCCCCAGCATTTT. It yields the protein CASSQAPTGRQPQHF. V gene TRBV4-1 combines with J gene TRBJ1-5; D is unresolved. Per the germline V gene, CDR1 is MGHRA and CDR2 is YSYEKL. The V end lost 1 base, the J end lost 7 bases, and 14 bases lay between the germline ends. The CDR3 consists of 15 residues.

V is TRBV2 and J is TRBJ2-3; TRBD2 is a possible D gene (6 bases). Trimming shortened V by 4 bases and J by 0 bases, and 11 bases separated the two germline ends. Looked up from germline, CDR1 is SNHLY and CDR2 is FYNNEI. This CDR3 comprises 15 residues. The CDR3 spells CASSASVLSTDTQYF. In DNA form, the CDR3 reads TGTGCCAGCAGTGCTAGCGTGCTTAGCACAGATACGCAGTATTTT.

This sequence joins TRBV14 and TRBJ2-1, with 8 nucleotides matching TRBD2. Germline CDR1 reads SGHDN; CDR2 reads FVKESK. The V and J ends lost 0 bases and 3 bases, in that order; junction bases with no gene match: 10. There are 18 residues in the CDR3. The CDR3 DNA reads as TGTGCCAGCAGCCAAGATCGGGCTAGCGGGTATATCTACAATGAGCAGTTCTTC. Its translation is CASSQDRASGYIYNEQFF.

This clone was recorded only once. The chain carries TRBV28 and TRBJ2-7, with TRBD2 matching 8 bases. The CDR3 spans 12 residues. The germline V gene encodes CDR1 MDHEN and CDR2 SYDVKM. Unmatched junction bases numbered 3, after V lost 6 bases and J lost 5 bases. The CDR3 DNA reads TGTGCCAGCAGGGATAGCGGGAACGAGCAGTACTTC. Its translation is CASRDSGNEQYF.